These 27 T cell receptor beta chains originate from one sample sequenced in a study of blood T cell repertoires in COVID-19. Data came from immunoSEQ multiplex PCR; TCRdb stores just in-frame clones and leaves some out. The sample yields some 450,000 clones, approximately 88% seen once. Sequenced sample: peripheral blood. The receptors stem from a woman aged 45-60 years with COVID-19, enrolled during active disease.

CDR3 coding DNA: TGTGCCAGCCTTGACCATAGCGTAGGTGAGCAGTTCTTC. This translates into CASLDHSVGEQFF. The V call is TRBV2, the J call TRBJ2-1, with D tentatively TRBD2 (5 bases). The CDR3 runs to 13 residues. The V gene's germline CDR1 is SNHLY and CDR2 FYNNEI. The V end was cut by 8 bases, the J end by 9 bases, with 17 bases between.

The V call is TRBV18, the J call TRBJ2-5, with 9 bases aligning to TRBD1. Germline CDR1 KGHSH, CDR2 LQKENI. This CDR3 is built from 16 residues. Trimming cost V 1 base and J 5 bases; bases outside gene matches: 8. This CDR3 reads CASSPRPGTGFETQYF. The CDR3 DNA sequence: TGTGCCAGCTCACCACGCCCCGGGACAGGGTTTGAGACCCAGTACTTC.

The J gene is TRBJ1-1, the V gene TRBV19; 7 positions match TRBD1. CDR1 and CDR2 (germline): LNHDA, SQIVND (reference sequence). J was trimmed by 0 bases and V by 6 bases; bases with no gene match: 16. The CDR3 has 18 residues. The CDR3: CASSKLPQGVLMNTEAFF. CDR3 nucleotide sequence: TGTGCCAGTAGCAAACTCCCGCAGGGGGTACTAATGAACACTGAAGCTTTCTTT.

V gene TRBV5-1 combines with J gene TRBJ2-3; unclear D gene. The CDR3 runs 13 residues. Trimming removed 5 bases at V and 5 bases at J, with 12 bases between. CDR1 is SGHRS and CDR2 is YFSETQ in the germline V gene. Here the CDR3 reads CASRSSHLDTQYF. CDR3 in DNA: TGCGCCAGCAGAAGTTCACATTTAGATACGCAGTATTTT.

In its sample, this clone was seen once. The genes are TRBV29-1 and TRBJ1-2, with D tentatively TRBD1 (5 bases). CDR3 length equals 16 residues. Deletions cut 0 bases from V and 0 bases from J, with 14 bases between. Germline assignment: CDR1 SQVTM and CDR2 ANQGSEA. The CDR3 loop is CSVEDVSQGANYGYTF. CDR3 DNA: TGCAGCGTTGAAGATGTCTCCCAGGGTGCTAACTATGGCTACACCTTC.

The chain joins TRBV5-1 to TRBJ1-2; no firm D call. The CDR3 length is 15 residues. V shed 3 bases and J shed 4 bases, with 16 bases lying between them. Germline V gives CDR1 SGHRS, CDR2 YFSETQ. CDR3 sequence reads: CASSSGTDLFYGYTF. The CDR3 region has the DNA TGCGCCAGCAGCTCCGGCACAGATCTTTTCTATGGCTACACCTTC.

Note on this clone: The same CDR3 can be traced to other DNA sequences in this sample. V usage is TRBV27 and J usage is TRBJ2-2, with D possibly TRBD2 on 5 matching bases. Trimming cost V 4 bases and J 4 bases, with 7 bases left between them. The CDR3 sequence is 13 residues long. CDR1 is MNHEY, CDR2 SMNVEV, per germline (reference sequence). The CDR3 sequence: CASSSRGTGELFF. CDR3 DNA: TGTGCCAGCAGTTCCCGGGGCACCGGGGAGCTGTTTTTT.

V is TRBV30 and J is TRBJ2-7; 10 bases match TRBD1. This CDR3 is built from 13 residues. Germline-derived CDR1 and CDR2 are GTSNPN and SVGIG (reference sequence). The V gene end was trimmed by 5 bases and the J gene end by 8 bases; junction bases not matched to a gene: 9. The CDR3: CAWAPGQGRQQYF. The CDR3 DNA reads TGTGCCTGGGCCCCGGGACAGGGGCGGCAGCAGTACTTC.

The V and J genes are TRBV5-1 and TRBJ2-7; no clear D gene. This CDR3 has 14 amino acids. CDR1 and CDR2 (germline): SGHRS, YFSETQ. Deletions cut 0 bases from V and 3 bases from J, with 10 bases between. The chain's CDR3 is CASSLDSSFYEQYF. CDR3 sequence (DNA): TGCGCCAGCAGCTTGGACAGCTCTTTCTACGAGCAGTACTTC.

The chain joins TRBV24-1 to TRBJ2-1; weak D call: TRBD1 (5 bases). Trimming stripped 2 bases from V and 6 bases from J, with 19 bases between. From germline, CDR1 is KGHDR and CDR2 SFDVKD. The CDR3 covers 17 residues. CDR3 protein: CATSDSPPRTSRNEQFF. The CDR3 DNA follows: TGTGCCACCAGTGATTCGCCCCCCAGGACATCGCGCAATGAGCAGTTCTTC.

V and J are TRBV3-1 (or the pseudogene TRBV3-2) and TRBJ2-1, with 8 bases matching TRBD1. CDR3 length equals 13 residues. The V and J ends lost 10 bases and 6 bases, in that order; junction bases with no gene match: 8. Germline-derived CDR1 and CDR2 are LGHDT and YNNKEL (reference sequence). CDR3 in DNA: TGTGCCACCAAAAGGGGACAGGTCAATGAGCAGTTCTTC. It translates to CATKRGQVNEQFF.

The rearrangement uses TRBV29-1 and TRBJ2-6; 8 bases fit TRBD1. CDR1 SQVTM and CDR2 ANQGSEA come from the germline V gene. The CDR3 consists of 16 residues. The V and J ends lost 6 bases and 1 base, in that order; junction bases with no gene match: 8. The CDR3 DNA reads as TGCAGCGTCCCCGGGACAGGAGGTTCTGGGGCCAACGTCCTGACTTTC. Its translation is CSVPGTGGSGANVLTF.

The chain is built from TRBV14 and TRBJ1-2, with TRBD1 matching over 7 bases. V lost 0 bases and J lost 8; bases outside the gene matches: 12. Germline V gives CDR1 SGHDN, CDR2 FVKESK. The CDR3 loop spans 16 amino acids. The CDR3: CASSQDRKGALGGYTF. The CDR3, as DNA: TGTGCCAGCAGCCAAGATCGTAAGGGGGCATTGGGAGGCTACACCTTC.

The DNA of the CDR3 is TGTGCCAGCAGCTTGGGGACAGGACACACTGAAGCTTTCTTT. It encodes CASSLGTGHTEAFF. The chain carries TRBV5-5 and TRBJ1-1; TRBD1 matches at 7 bases. The V and J ends lost 0 bases and 3 bases, in that order; junction bases with no gene match: 2. Germline V gene data show CDR1 as SGHKS and CDR2 as YYEKEE (reference sequence). This CDR3 contains 14 residues.

Remarks on this clone: The sample has other DNA sequences that encode this CDR3 too. This chain joins TRBV25-1 and TRBJ2-7, with D tentatively TRBD2 (5 bases). V was cut by 0 bases and J by 4 bases, with 7 bases left in between. The CDR3 is 13 residues long. The germline CDR1 and CDR2 sequences are MGHDK and SYGVNS. CDR3 nucleotides: TGTGCCAGCAGTGAATATGGAGGTTACGAGCAGTACTTC. This codes for CASSEYGGYEQYF.

This clone was picked up one time. CDR3: CASSQLPSLGASSYEQYF. DNA for the CDR3: TGCGCCAGCAGCCAGCTACCCTCCTTGGGGGCTAGCTCCTACGAGCAGTACTTC. The V call is TRBV4-1, the J call TRBJ2-7; TRBD1 is a possible D gene (6 bases). CDR1 and CDR2 from the germline V gene are MGHRA and YSYEKL. There are 18 residues in the CDR3. The V end was cut by 3 bases, the J end by 0 bases, with 21 bases between.

The V and J genes are TRBV3-1 (or the pseudogene TRBV3-2) and TRBJ2-2, with TRBD2 matching 7 bases. This CDR3 is built from 15 residues. Per the germline V gene, CDR1 is LGHDT and CDR2 is YNNKEL (reference sequence). The V and J ends lost 4 bases and 5 bases, in that order; junction bases with no gene match: 7. CDR3 amino acids: CASSPWEGRTGELFF. The CDR3, as DNA: TGTGCCAGCAGCCCCTGGGAGGGAAGGACCGGGGAGCTGTTTTTT.

The chain uses TRBV5-6 and TRBJ2-1; unclear D gene. CDR3 size: 13 residues. V was trimmed by 0 bases and J by 6 bases, leaving 7 bases between them. Germline V gene sequence: CDR1 SGHDT, CDR2 YYEEEE. The chain's CDR3 is CASSLVQANEQFF. CDR3 nucleotides: TGTGCCAGCAGCTTGGTTCAGGCCAATGAGCAGTTCTTC.

V gene TRBV19 combines with J gene TRBJ1-3; D gene ambiguous. Germline V CDR1 and CDR2: LNHDA, SQIVND (reference sequence). There are 15 residues in the CDR3. Trimming left V 6 bases short and J 0 bases short, with 12 bases between. CDR3 sequence reads: CASSPNRASGNTIYF. CDR3 nucleotide sequence: TGTGCCAGTAGCCCCAACAGAGCCTCTGGAAACACCATATATTTT.

This clone was recorded once. This chain links TRBV6-6 with TRBJ1-6; perhaps TRBD1 as D (6 bases). From germline, CDR1 is MNHNY and CDR2 SVGAGI (reference sequence). V shed 10 bases and J shed 9 bases, with 19 bases lying between them. The CDR3 is 14 amino acids. CDR3 sequence reads: CATLGGLTSSPLHF. As DNA, the CDR3 is TGTGCCACCCTCGGGGGGCTTACGAGTTCACCCCTCCACTTT.

The rearrangement links TRBV6-5 to TRBJ1-2, with 8 nucleotides matching TRBD1. The CDR3 runs to 13 residues. Germline V gene data show CDR1 as MNHEY and CDR2 as SVGAGI. Unmatched junction bases numbered 12, after V lost 10 bases and J lost 8 bases. The CDR3 DNA is TGTGCCACCACTTCGGGACAGGTCTCGGGCTACACCTTC. It translates to CATTSGQVSGYTF.

The count of this clone is one. The V and J genes are TRBV9 and TRBJ2-7; a possible D gene is TRBD1 (5 bases). The CDR3 is 15 residues long. V lost 0 bases and J 0 bases, leaving 10 bases between the germline ends. Germline CDR1 reads SGDLS; CDR2 reads YYNGEE. CDR3 bases: TGTGCCAGCAGCGTAGGGTCAGGGCACTCCTACGAGCAGTACTTC. This gives the protein CASSVGSGHSYEQYF.

The chain has TRBV2 and TRBJ1-2; 10 bases align to TRBD1. Germline-derived CDR1 and CDR2 are SNHLY and FYNNEI. This CDR3 is built from 14 residues. Trimming at V came to 6 bases and at J to 1 base, leaving 2 bases not matched to a gene. The CDR3 nucleotides read TGTGCCAGCAGGGGGGACAGGGGTAACTATGGCTACACCTTC. Encoded protein: CASRGDRGNYGYTF.

J is TRBJ2-7 and V is TRBV5-4, with D possibly TRBD1 on 6 matching bases. Germline V gives CDR1 SGHNT, CDR2 YYREEE (reference sequence). This CDR3 spans 14 amino acids. Trimming took off 1 base at V and 6 bases at J, with 14 bases between the two ends. The CDR3 sequence is CASSLSTTGTEQYF. In nucleotides, the CDR3 is TGTGCCAGCAGCTTGAGCACTACAGGGACCGAGCAGTACTTC.

The chain has TRBV5-1 and TRBJ1-6; D is possibly TRBD1 (5 bases). The ends were cut back, 0 bases at V and 0 bases at J, with 7 bases in the middle. This CDR3 has 16 residues. Germline CDR1 and CDR2: SGHRS and YFSETQ. The CDR3 DNA reads as TGCGCCAGCAGCTTGGGCGGGGGCTCCTATAATTCACCCCTCCACTTT. It translates to CASSLGGGSYNSPLHF.

This clone has only one observation. CDR3 amino acids: CSVLGEGQGRFYEQYF. CDR3 bases: TGCAGCGTCTTAGGGGAGGGACAGGGTCGATTCTACGAGCAGTACTTC. The rearrangement uses TRBV29-1 and TRBJ2-7; 9 nucleotides line up with TRBD1. Trimming took 6 bases from V and 3 from J; bases not matched to a gene: 15. Germline values: CDR1 SQVTM, CDR2 ANQGSEA. CDR3 size: 16 residues.

The V gene is TRBV19, the J gene TRBJ1-5; D ambiguous. Trimming shortened V by 7 bases and J by 0 bases, and 10 bases separated the two germline ends. CDR1 LNHDA and CDR2 SQIVND come from the germline V gene (reference sequence). The CDR3 consists of 14 residues. The CDR3 sequence is CASNGGNSNQPQHF. The CDR3 DNA sequence: TGTGCCAGTAACGGCGGGAATAGCAATCAGCCCCAGCATTTT.